Below are 26 T cell receptor beta chains sequenced from a single sample in a study of blood T cell repertoires in COVID-19. Repertoires were generated with immunoSEQ multiplex PCR, while TCRdb's copy carries only in-frame clones and drops some. The sample lists about 190,000 clones; less than 90% were seen once. Sample: peripheral blood. These receptors originate from a woman aged 40 to 49 with acute or convalescent COVID-19.

V is TRBV28 and J is TRBJ1-2; TRBD1 might be the D (5 bases). The CDR3 sequence is 12 residues long. The germline V and J ends were trimmed by 2 bases and 6 bases, with 7 bases remaining between them. Germline CDR1 MDHEN, CDR2 SYDVKM. CDR3 sequence (DNA): TGTGCCAGCAGTTTAAAGGGGAATGGCTACACCTTC. Its translation is CASSLKGNGYTF.

The chain employs TRBV19 and TRBJ2-7; 11 positions match TRBD2. V was clipped by 5 bases and J by 2 bases; unmatched bases: 5. The CDR3 contains 15 residues. CDR1 and CDR2 (germline): LNHDA, SQIVND (reference sequence). This CDR3 is CASSAIAGGAYEQYF. CDR3 DNA: TGTGCCAGTAGTGCAATAGCGGGAGGGGCCTACGAGCAGTACTTC.

The V gene is TRBV27, the J gene TRBJ1-2, with D maybe TRBD1 (6 bases). The CDR3 covers 15 residues. V was shortened by 4 bases and J by 4 bases, with 16 bases between the two germline ends. The germline gives CDR1 MNHEY, CDR2 SMNVEV (reference sequence). CDR3 nucleotide sequence: TGTGCCAGCAGTTCGGAAGGGGGACCCTTCTATGGCTACACCTTC. Its protein is CASSSEGGPFYGYTF.

This rearrangement joins TRBV5-5 to TRBJ1-1, with TRBD1 as a possible D gene (6 bases). The CDR3 runs 14 residues. Germline V gene data show CDR1 as SGHKS and CDR2 as YYEKEE (reference sequence). Trimming stripped 4 bases from V and 4 bases from J, with 14 bases between. CDR3 amino acids: CASSVGGGITEAFF. CDR3 coding DNA: TGTGCCAGCAGCGTAGGGGGTGGAATCACTGAAGCTTTCTTT.

The chain links TRBV7-9 to TRBJ1-3; D unresolved. CDR1 is SEHNR and CDR2 is FQNEAQ in the germline V gene (reference sequence). Deletions cut 5 bases from V and 0 bases from J, with 11 bases between. This CDR3 spans 15 amino acids. The CDR3 here is CASSLGVSSGNTIYF. CDR3 in DNA: TGTGCCAGCAGCCTGGGAGTATCCTCTGGAAACACCATATATTTT.

The chain is built from TRBV9 and TRBJ2-1; TRBD2 matches at 11 bases. The CDR3 is made up of 14 amino acids. Trimming removed 4 bases from V and 6 bases from J; junction bases left unmatched: 3. The germline CDR1 and CDR2 sequences are SGDLS and YYNGEE. CDR3 DNA sequence: TGTGCCAGCAGCTCTAGCGGGGGGTCCAATGAGCAGTTCTTC. Translating it yields CASSSSGGSNEQFF.

V usage is TRBV5-1 and J usage is TRBJ2-5, with D perhaps TRBD2 (6 bases). V lost 4 bases and J lost 5, with 15 bases in between. CDR3 length: 14 amino acids. The V gene's germline CDR1 is SGHRS and CDR2 YFSETQ. CDR3 sequence: CASSPGGQWETQYF. As DNA, the CDR3 is TGCGCCAGCAGCCCTGGAGGGCAGTGGGAGACCCAGTACTTC.

This rearrangement joins TRBV5-4 to TRBJ1-1, with D perhaps matching TRBD1 (6 bases). The germline CDR1 and CDR2 sequences are SGHNT and YYREEE (reference sequence). This CDR3 spans 14 amino acids. V lost 0 bases and J lost 0, with 6 bases in between. The CDR3 DNA reads TGTGCCAGCAGCTTGGACAGGGTGAACACTGAAGCTTTCTTT. Translated: CASSLDRVNTEAFF.

The rearrangement links TRBV7-7 to TRBJ2-1; possibly TRBD1 for D (6 bases). Trimming took 2 bases from V and 4 from J, leaving 12 bases between them. Germline V CDR1 and CDR2: SSHAT, FNYEAQ (reference sequence). This CDR3 is 15 amino acids long. The CDR3 region is CASSLSPGQYNEQFF. For the CDR3, the DNA is TGTGCCAGCAGCTTATCTCCGGGACAATACAATGAGCAGTTCTTC.

The V and J genes are TRBV3-1 (or the pseudogene TRBV3-2) and TRBJ2-7, with 7 bases aligning to TRBD2. The length of the CDR3 is 16 residues. Germline V CDR1 and CDR2: LGHDT, YNNKEL (reference sequence). The V gene end was trimmed by 0 bases and the J gene end by 0 bases; junction bases not matched to a gene: 5. The CDR3 bases are TGTGCCAGCAGCCAAGATTGGGGGGGGGTCTCCTACGAGCAGTACTTC. Its translation: CASSQDWGGVSYEQYF.

V usage is TRBV18 and J usage is TRBJ2-5, with D tentatively TRBD2 (5 bases). Deletions cut 3 bases from V and 0 bases from J, with 17 bases between. Germline V CDR1 and CDR2: KGHSH, LQKENI. There are 17 residues in the CDR3. The CDR3 coding sequence is TGTGCCAGCTCACCCGTTCTGGGAGAGGCACACCAAGAGACCCAGTACTTC. Protein: CASSPVLGEAHQETQYF.

The chain has TRBV11-1 and TRBJ2-1; 12 nucleotides align to TRBD2. This CDR3 region has 15 residues. CDR1 and CDR2 from the germline V gene are SGHAT and FQDESV (reference sequence). With V trimmed by 6 bases and J by 4 bases, 4 bases remained unmatched. The CDR3 sequence is CASRHTSGGYNEQFF. Written as DNA, the CDR3 is TGTGCCAGCAGACATACTAGCGGGGGGTACAATGAGCAGTTCTTC.

This clone has a single count. V is TRBV5-1 and J is TRBJ2-5; D is unresolved. The CDR3 extends over 14 amino acids. Germline V CDR1 and CDR2: SGHRS, YFSETQ. V gave up 1 base and J gave up 1 base, with 8 bases separating them. This chain's CDR3 is CASSLSYGQETQYF. The CDR3 DNA is TGCGCCAGCAGCTTGTCATACGGCCAAGAGACCCAGTACTTC.

The J gene is TRBJ1-3, the V gene TRBV9, with TRBD1 as a possible D gene (5 bases). Germline CDR1 and CDR2: SGDLS and YYNGEE. The CDR3 extends over 18 amino acids. Trimming stripped 2 bases from V and 1 base from J, with 19 bases between. CDR3 DNA sequence: TGTGCCAGCAGCGTCAACCCTTCCCGGGGGACGTCTGGAAACACCATATATTTT. This gives the protein CASSVNPSRGTSGNTIYF.

This clone showed up just a few times. This chain connects TRBV21-1 to TRBJ2-7; the table's D call, TRBD1, has no DNA check behind it. TRBV21-1 is annotated as a pseudogene. CDR3 length: 17 residues. The CDR3 here is CASSKVDRGASSYEQYF. The CDR3 DNA is TGTGCCAGCAGCAAAGTCGACAGGGGGGCAAGCTCCTACGAGCAGTACTTC.

This CDR3 is CASSVEAGTGVLEQYF. CDR3 bases: TGTGCCAGCAGCGTAGAGGCCGGGACAGGGGTCCTCGAGCAGTACTTC. The genes are TRBV9 and TRBJ2-7, with 10 bases aligning to TRBD1. V dropped 0 bases and J dropped 6; count of bases not matched to a gene: 9. CDR1 is SGDLS and CDR2 is YYNGEE in the germline V gene. The CDR3 covers 16 residues.

This clone showed up just once. This chain uses TRBV6-6 with TRBJ2-1; TRBD2 matches 8 bases. The CDR3 consists of 15 residues. Trimming took 4 bases from V and 4 from J; bases not matched to a gene: 6. Germline V lookup: CDR1 MNHNY, CDR2 SVGAGI (reference sequence). The DNA of the CDR3 is TGTGCCAGCAGTTCCGGACTAGCATATTACAATGAGCAGTTCTTC. Protein product: CASSSGLAYYNEQFF.

The chain joins TRBV27 to TRBJ2-7; weak D call: TRBD1 (6 bases). The germline V gene encodes CDR1 MNHEY and CDR2 SMNVEV (reference sequence). V dropped 6 bases and J dropped 0 bases, with 15 bases sitting between them. There are 15 residues in the CDR3. DNA for the CDR3: TGTGCCAGCAGGTCCCCCCAGGGGAGCTCCTACGAGCAGTACTTC. This translates into CASRSPQGSSYEQYF.

V is TRBV6-5 and J is TRBJ2-1; D remains ambiguous. The germline V gene has CDR1 MNHEY and CDR2 SVGAGI. The V and J ends lost 6 bases and 4 bases respectively, with 4 bases between them. This CDR3 contains 11 residues. CDR3 nucleotide sequence: TGTGCCAGCAGCTTATACAATGAGCAGTTCTTC. It translates to CASSLYNEQFF.

In the case of this clone: Other nucleotide sequences from this sample produce the same CDR3. The genes are TRBV9 and TRBJ2-3; D remains unclear. Germline V lookup: CDR1 SGDLS, CDR2 YYNGEE. V dropped 3 bases and J dropped 0 bases, with 5 bases sitting between them. The length of the CDR3 is 13 residues. CDR3 nucleotide sequence: TGTGCCAGCAGCGCGGGTAGCACAGATACGCAGTATTTT. Protein sequence: CASSAGSTDTQYF.

CDR3 DNA sequence: TGTGCCAGCAGCGAGGGGATCATCTCCTACGAGCAGTACTTC. Translated: CASSEGIISYEQYF. V and J are TRBV9 and TRBJ2-7, with a weak D call TRBD1 (5 bases). This CDR3 is built from 14 residues. CDR1 is SGDLS and CDR2 is YYNGEE in the germline V gene. The V and J ends lost 3 bases and 0 bases respectively, with 10 bases between them. The full variable domain, its missing parts supplied by reference TRBV9 and TRBJ2-7, is DSGVTQTPKHLITATGQRVTLRCSPRSGDLSVYWYQQSLDQGLQFLIQYYNGEERAKGNILERFSAQQFPDLHSELNLSSLELGDSALYFCASSEGIISYEQYFGPGTRLTVT.

Turning to this clone: Within the sample, other DNA sequences also encode this same CDR3. V and J are TRBV25-1 and TRBJ2-5; D is perhaps TRBD1 (5 bases). Trimming left V 5 bases short and J 5 bases short, with 9 bases between. CDR1 is MGHDK and CDR2 is SYGVNS in the germline V gene. This CDR3 is built from 12 residues. The CDR3: CASSQGRETQYF. Written as DNA, the CDR3 is TGTGCCAGCAGTCAGGGCCGGGAGACCCAGTACTTC.

The V call is TRBV5-5, the J call TRBJ2-7; the D gene is possibly TRBD1 (6 bases). The germline V and J ends were trimmed by 5 bases and 0 bases, with 12 bases remaining between them. This CDR3 contains 14 residues. The germline V gene encodes CDR1 SGHKS and CDR2 YYEKEE (reference sequence). The CDR3 spells CASRSQGSSYEQYF. The CDR3 DNA is TGTGCCAGCAGATCCCAGGGGAGCTCCTACGAGCAGTACTTC.

The chain links TRBV28 to TRBJ2-2; 14 bases are shared with TRBD2. J gave up 5 bases and V 5 bases, and 7 bases lay outside the gene matches. Germline V gene sequence: CDR1 MDHEN, CDR2 SYDVKM. The CDR3 length is 17 residues. The CDR3 bases are TGTGCCAGCAGTCCCGGACTAGCGGGAGGAAGGACCGGGGAGCTGTTTTTT. Translating gives CASSPGLAGGRTGELFF.

The gene calls are TRBV6-5 and TRBJ1-5; no reliable D call. Germline assignment: CDR1 MNHEY and CDR2 SVGAGI. V was trimmed by 5 bases and J by 7 bases, leaving 12 bases between them. The CDR3 covers 13 residues. The CDR3 spells CASSNGVAQPQHF. The CDR3 coding sequence is TGTGCCAGCAGTAACGGGGTGGCACAGCCCCAGCATTTT.

The chain uses TRBV7-2 and TRBJ2-1, with D possibly being TRBD2 (5 bases). The CDR3 loop spans 11 amino acids. CDR1 and CDR2 from the germline V gene are SGHTA and FQGNSA. V was cut by 2 bases and J by 9 bases, with 5 bases left in between. CDR3 loop: CASSLTSEQFF. CDR3 nucleotide sequence: TGTGCCAGCAGCTTAACTAGTGAGCAGTTCTTC.